The clone carrying this TCR beta chain was counted at least ten times. Its antigen remains unknown. RNA transcripts served as the template for amplifying TCR beta CDR3 regions. The study used the HTBI primer set for a first-round RT-PCR of the TCR CDR3. MiXCR, applied by TCRdb to the multiplex PCR reads, yields one record per CDR3 protein. The sample has around 600,000 distinct CDR3 sequences; 15% to 19% are singletons. The data were obtained in a study of T cells in Graves' hyperthyroidism and ophthalmopathy. CDR1 DFQATT and CDR2 SNEGSKA come from the germline V gene (reference sequence). V dropped 2 bases and J dropped 5 bases, with 7 bases sitting between them. This CDR3 is 13 amino acids long. Study-wide points: Also found in blood were most expanded thyroid clonotypes above 0.001.

The rearrangement links TRBV20-1 to TRBJ1-6; D unclear. The material sequenced was blood. The TCR sequence derives from a woman aged 25 to 45 with Graves' hyperthyroidism. The CDR3 nucleotides read TGCAGTGCTAGATTCTGGGATAATTCACCCCTCCACTTT. This gives the protein CSARFWDNSPLHF.